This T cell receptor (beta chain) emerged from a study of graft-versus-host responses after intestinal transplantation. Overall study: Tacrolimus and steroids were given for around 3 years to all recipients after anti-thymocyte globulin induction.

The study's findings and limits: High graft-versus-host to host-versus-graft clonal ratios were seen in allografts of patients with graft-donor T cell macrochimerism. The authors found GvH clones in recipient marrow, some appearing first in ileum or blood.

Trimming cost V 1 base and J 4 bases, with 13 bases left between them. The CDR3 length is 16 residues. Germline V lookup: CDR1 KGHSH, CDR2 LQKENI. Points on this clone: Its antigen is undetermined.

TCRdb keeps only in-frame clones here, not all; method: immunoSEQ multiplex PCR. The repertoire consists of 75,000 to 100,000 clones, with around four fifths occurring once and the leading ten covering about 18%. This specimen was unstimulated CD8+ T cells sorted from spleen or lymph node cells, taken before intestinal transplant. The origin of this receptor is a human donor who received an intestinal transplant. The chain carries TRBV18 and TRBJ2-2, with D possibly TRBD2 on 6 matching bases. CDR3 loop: CASSPRGRRSTGELFF. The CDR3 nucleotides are TGTGCCAGCTCACCACGTGGGAGGAGGTCCACCGGGGAGCTGTTTTTT.